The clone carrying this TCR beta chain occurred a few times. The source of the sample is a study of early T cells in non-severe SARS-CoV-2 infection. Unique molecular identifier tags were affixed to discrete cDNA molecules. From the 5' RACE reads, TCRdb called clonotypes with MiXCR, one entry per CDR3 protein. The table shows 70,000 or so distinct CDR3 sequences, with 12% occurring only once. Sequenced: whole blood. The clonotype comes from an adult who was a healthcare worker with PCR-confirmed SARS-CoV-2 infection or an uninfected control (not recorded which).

CDR3 protein: CASSLRGELAFF. CDR3 nucleotide sequence: TGTGCCAGCAGCTTAAGGGGCGAGCTAGCTTTCTTT. The V gene is TRBV7-2, the J gene TRBJ1-1; tentatively, D is TRBD1 (5 bases). The germline V gene has CDR1 SGHTA and CDR2 FQGNSA. The ends were cut back, 2 bases at V and 10 bases at J, with 11 bases in the middle. The CDR3 has 12 amino acids.